Shown below are 5 T cell receptor beta chains from a single sample sequenced in a study of T cells after posttransplantation cyclophosphamide. Treatment was busulfan-fludarabine conditioning, a marrow graft, and cyclophosphamide on days +3 and +4. TCRdb keeps only in-frame clones here, not all; method: immunoSEQ multiplex PCR. The sample table sets out roughly ten clones. This specimen was CMV-specific CD8+ T cells sorted from blood, taken after an allogeneic stem cell transplant with post-transplant cyclophosphamide. As for subset: CD8+ T cells sorted with CMV pp65 tetramers. These receptors were collected from a young adult male patient who received an allogeneic stem cell transplant from a related donor, was CMV-positive, and had acute GVHD only. The graft donor may have given rise to some T cells.

This clone was seen a few times. The rearrangement uses TRBV7-9 and TRBJ2-3, with D tentatively TRBD2 (6 bases). This CDR3 spans 15 amino acids. V lost 5 bases to trimming and J lost 6 bases, with 18 bases between them. Germline-derived CDR1 and CDR2 are SEHNR and FQNEAQ (reference sequence). The CDR3 nucleotides read TGTGCCAGCAGCCCACCGACGGGGGAGAGGGATACGCAGTATTTT. Translation: CASSPPTGERDTQYF.

V is TRBV2 and J is TRBJ2-6; D is uncertain. From germline, CDR1 is SNHLY and CDR2 FYNNEI. The CDR3 loop spans 17 amino acids. The germline V and J ends were trimmed by 5 bases and 5 bases, with 19 bases remaining between them. The CDR3, as DNA: TGTGCCAGCAGTTACATTACGATACAAAGTCGGGCCAACGTCCTGACTTTC. It codes for CASSYITIQSRANVLTF.

As regards this clone: Other DNA sequences in this specimen translate into the identical CDR3. V gene TRBV14 combines with J gene TRBJ2-1; tentative D call: TRBD2 (5 bases). There are 15 residues in the CDR3. Trimming took 0 bases from V and 10 from J, leaving 16 bases between them. Germline V CDR1 and CDR2: SGHDN, FVKESK. CDR3 in DNA: TGTGCCAGCAGCCAAGATTGGGAGCGCTTAGGGGAGCAGTTCTTC. As protein: CASSQDWERLGEQFF.

The chain links TRBV18 to TRBJ2-6, with D unresolved. The CDR3 has 17 amino acids. V lost 4 bases, J lost 5 bases, and 18 bases lay in between. CDR1 and CDR2 (germline): KGHSH, LQKENI. The CDR3 loop is CASSRKYLQSRANVLTF. CDR3 DNA: TGTGCCAGCTCACGCAAATATTTACAAAGTCGGGCCAACGTCCTGACTTTC.

This clone showed up just once. The chain is built from TRBV4-3 and TRBJ2-6, with a weak D call TRBD1 (6 bases). This CDR3 is built from 22 residues. With 0 bases removed from V and 2 bases from J, the gap between germline ends came to 26 bases. Germline CDR1 and CDR2: LGHNA and YSLEER. The CDR3 region has the DNA TGCGCCAGCAGCCAAGATCTTATGACGGTGGACAGTTTATTTGCTGGGGCCAACGTCCTGACTTTC. Protein: CASSQDLMTVDSLFAGANVLTF.